Below, one T cell receptor beta chain is given with its context. Its target is not known. Profiled with immunoSEQ multiplex PCR; TCRdb holds only in-frame clones, not every one. This sample has 85,000 to 90,000 clones, with 75% to 95% found just once. This entry is derived from a study of PD-1 blockade in classical Hodgkin lymphoma. V was cut by 4 bases and J by 5 bases, with 8 bases left in between. From germline, CDR1 is SGDLS and CDR2 YYNGEE. This CDR3 has 12 amino acids. The sample's time point: cycle 4 day 1 (C4D1), after 6 weeks of nivolumab. Following autologous stem cell transplantation, relapse occurred in every patient, and exposure to brentuximab vedotin varied. Whole-study results and caveats: Only CD4+ TCR diversity, not CD8+, had risen significantly by C4D1.

The sample was peripheral blood mononuclear cells (PBMCs), taken before the fourth cycle of nivolumab. This sequence originates from a human donor with classical Hodgkin lymphoma. This rearrangement joins TRBV9 to TRBJ2-3; D unresolved. The CDR3 is CASSLHVDTQYF. In DNA form, the CDR3 reads TGTGCCAGCAGCCTTCACGTAGATACGCAGTATTTT. The whole variable domain, remainder taken from reference TRBV9 and TRBJ2-3, is DSGVTQTPKHLITATGQRVTLRCSPRSGDLSVYWYQQSLDQGLQFLIQYYNGEERAKGNILERFSAQQFPDLHSELNLSSLELGDSALYFCASSLHVDTQYFGPGTRLTVL.